The 23 T cell receptor beta chains given below trace back to one sample, sequenced in a study of blood T cell repertoires in COVID-19 (dated by TCRdb to about 2020). To prepare the library, the immunoSEQ multiplex PCR assay was applied. What TCRdb holds here is the immuneACCESS table cut down to in-frame rearrangements. Part of the clones is not present; checked against another copy, under half of the missing clones reflect an unresolved V gene, and the others are unexplained. The sample records around 260,000 clones, 70% to 85% of which are singletons. The ten largest clones add up to 0.85% to 0.9% of the sample. The specimen sequenced was peripheral blood. These receptors were obtained from a human donor with COVID-19, enrolled during active disease. The donor label of this sample is uncertain.

The chain uses TRBV29-1 and TRBJ2-1; 9 bases map to TRBD2. CDR1 and CDR2 from the germline V gene are SQVTM and ANQGSEA. This CDR3 has 19 residues. After removal of 4 bases from V and 8 bases from J, the junction contained 24 bases not matched to a gene. The CDR3 loop reads CSVAREALRLAENVHEQFF. The CDR3 DNA is TGCAGCGTTGCCCGAGAGGCTTTACGACTAGCGGAGAACGTACATGAGCAGTTCTTC.

The V and J genes are TRBV18 and TRBJ2-7; possible D gene TRBD1, 5 bases. Trimming removed 0 bases from V and 2 bases from J, with 14 bases in between. This CDR3 contains 16 residues. Germline assignment: CDR1 KGHSH and CDR2 LQKENI. The CDR3, as DNA: TGTGCCAGCTCACCACCGGTGGGGCTCCTCCCCTACGAGCAGTACTTC. Amino acids: CASSPPVGLLPYEQYF.

The chain carries TRBV28 and TRBJ2-5; 10 positions match TRBD1. Germline-derived CDR1 and CDR2 are MDHEN and SYDVKM. CDR3 size: 17 residues. The V gene end was trimmed by 4 bases and the J gene end by 1 base; junction bases not matched to a gene: 9. The CDR3 region has the DNA TGTGCCAGCAGTTGGGATGGGACAGGGGCCATCCAAGAGACCCAGTACTTC. Protein: CASSWDGTGAIQETQYF.

The J gene is TRBJ2-7, the V gene TRBV7-2; 12 bases match TRBD1. CDR1 SGHTA and CDR2 FQGNSA come from the germline V gene. The CDR3 runs to 14 residues. Trimming removed 5 bases from V and 2 bases from J; junction bases left unmatched: 1. Here the CDR3 reads CASSGDRGPYEQYF. The CDR3 region has the DNA TGTGCCAGCAGCGGGGACAGGGGGCCCTACGAGCAGTACTTC.

The DNA for the CDR3 is TGTGCCAGCAGTAACTCGGACAGGATGAACACCTTC. Encoded protein: CASSNSDRMNTF. This chain uses TRBV28 with TRBJ1-2, with 7 bases fitting TRBD1. Germline CDR1 reads MDHEN; CDR2 reads SYDVKM. This CDR3 contains 12 residues. V was pared by 5 bases and J by 12 bases, with 9 bases of the junction left unmatched.

The J gene is TRBJ2-3, the V gene TRBV6-6, with TRBD2 matching 8 bases. The CDR3 sequence is 15 residues long. Trimming removed 2 bases from V and 2 bases from J; junction bases left unmatched: 3. Germline values: CDR1 MNHNY, CDR2 SVGAGI (reference sequence). CDR3: CASSYVAGHTDTQYF. CDR3 coding DNA: TGTGCCAGCAGTTACGTAGCGGGACACACAGATACGCAGTATTTT.

The chain links TRBV2 to TRBJ2-2; TRBD2 matches at 7 bases. With 11 bases clipped from V and 4 bases from J, the junction kept 10 bases outside the gene matches. The CDR3 has 14 amino acids. CDR1 and CDR2 from the germline V gene are SNHLY and FYNNEI. The CDR3 DNA reads TGTGCCTCCCAGGCGGGAGCTGGCACCGGGGAGCTGTTTTTT. Translated, it gives CASQAGAGTGELFF.

The rearrangement links TRBV14 to TRBJ1-3; D ambiguous. The V end was cut by 1 base, the J end by 0 bases, with 4 bases between. CDR3 length: 14 amino acids. Germline CDR1 SGHDN, CDR2 FVKESK. The CDR3: CASSQVSSGNTIYF. The CDR3 nucleotides read TGTGCCAGCAGCCAAGTGAGCTCTGGAAACACCATATATTTT.

The chain uses TRBV27 and TRBJ2-2; maybe TRBD1 (6 bases). CDR1 MNHEY and CDR2 SMNVEV come from the germline V gene (reference sequence). This CDR3 region has 16 residues. The ends were cut back, 4 bases at V and 2 bases at J, with 14 bases in the middle. The chain's CDR3 is CASSYQGSSNTGELFF. The DNA for the CDR3 is TGTGCCAGCAGTTACCAGGGGTCTTCAAACACCGGGGAGCTGTTTTTT.

The V and J genes are TRBV24-1 and TRBJ2-5; D possibly corresponds to TRBD1 (6 bases). The length of the CDR3 is 15 residues. The V and J ends lost 3 bases and 2 bases respectively, with 12 bases between them. From germline, CDR1 is KGHDR and CDR2 SFDVKD. CDR3 coding DNA: TGTGCCACCAGTGATGCCGACAGGATTCAAGAGACCCAGTACTTC. Protein product: CATSDADRIQETQYF.

The chain carries TRBV4-3 and TRBJ1-2; 7 bases agree with TRBD1. Germline trimming cut 4 bases from V and 4 bases from J; bases unmatched to any gene: 9. In germline, CDR1 is LGHNA, CDR2 YSLEER. CDR3 length equals 15 residues. CDR3 protein: CASSPEGALGYGYTF. The CDR3 DNA sequence: TGCGCCAGCAGCCCGGAGGGGGCGCTTGGCTATGGCTACACCTTC.

CDR3 amino acids: CASSSTRLAEPSNEQFF. For the CDR3, the DNA is TGTGCCAGCAGTTCTACCCGACTAGCGGAACCCTCCAATGAGCAGTTCTTC. This chain links TRBV27 with TRBJ2-1, with TRBD2 identical over 9 bases. The CDR3 is made up of 17 amino acids. Trimming removed 4 bases from V and 6 bases from J; junction bases left unmatched: 13. CDR1 and CDR2 (germline): MNHEY, SMNVEV (reference sequence).

The chain is built from TRBV5-6 and TRBJ2-2, with a possible D match to TRBD2 (5 bases). The V gene's germline CDR1 is SGHDT and CDR2 YYEEEE. The germline V and J ends were trimmed by 4 bases and 6 bases, with 13 bases remaining between them. This CDR3 has 14 residues. The CDR3 sequence is CASSVPRRAGELFF. The CDR3 region has the DNA TGTGCCAGCAGCGTACCAAGGCGGGCCGGGGAGCTGTTTTTT.

The chain employs TRBV23-1 and TRBJ2-5, with 11 bases fitting TRBD2. TRBV23-1 is designated an ORF whose function remains uncertain. The CDR3 has 16 amino acids. After removal of 2 bases from V and 1 base from J, the junction contained 3 bases not matched to a gene. This CDR3 reads CASSQGTSGFQETQYF. The DNA of the CDR3 is TGCGCCAGCAGTCAAGGGACTAGCGGTTTCCAAGAGACCCAGTACTTC.

The rearrangement links TRBV2 to TRBJ2-2, with 8 nucleotides matching TRBD1. The CDR3 is made up of 15 amino acids. The V gene end was trimmed by 8 bases and the J gene end by 0 bases; junction bases not matched to a gene: 5. Germline lookup yields CDR1 SNHLY and CDR2 FYNNEI. As DNA, the CDR3 is TGTGCCAGCGGCAAACAGGGGGCGAACACCGGGGAGCTGTTTTTT. It specifies CASGKQGANTGELFF.

Only a few counts were recorded for this clone. V and J are TRBV5-5 and TRBJ2-3, with 13 bases that match TRBD2. The germline CDR1 and CDR2 sequences are SGHKS and YYEKEE (reference sequence). The CDR3 extends over 15 amino acids. The J segment lost 7 bases and the V segment lost 2 bases, leaving 4 bases of the junction unmatched. CDR3 coding DNA: TGTGCCAGCAGCTTACTAGCGGGAGGGCCTAATACGCAGTATTTT. As protein: CASSLLAGGPNTQYF.

This clone came up once. This chain uses TRBV7-9 with TRBJ2-2; 7 bases agree with TRBD1. V shed 5 bases and J 2 bases; nucleotides not matched to a gene: 8. The CDR3 contains 16 residues. Germline CDR1 reads SEHNR; CDR2 reads FQNEAQ (reference sequence). The CDR3 protein is CASSRVQGVNTGELFF. CDR3 sequence (DNA): TGTGCCAGCAGCAGGGTGCAGGGGGTCAACACCGGGGAGCTGTTTTTT. Full variable domain (rest looked up from reference TRBV7-9 and TRBJ2-2): DTGVSQNPRHKITKRGQNVTFRCDPISEHNRLYWYRQTLGQGPEFLTYFQNEAQLEKSRLLSDRFSAERPKGSFSTLEIQRTEQGDSAMYLCASSRVQGVNTGELFFGEGSRLTVL.

The chain uses TRBV19 and TRBJ1-1; 9 bases fit TRBD1. Per germline, CDR1 LNHDA and CDR2 SQIVND (reference sequence). This CDR3 comprises 14 residues. J gave up 8 bases and V 5 bases, and 9 bases lay outside the gene matches. CDR3 sequence reads: CASSADRGSGEAFF. Here the CDR3 DNA reads TGTGCCAGTAGTGCTGACAGGGGGTCCGGGGAAGCTTTCTTT.

CDR3 DNA: TGTGCCAGCAGTCCCGGGCTAGCGGCCAATGAGCAGTTCTTC. It specifies CASSPGLAANEQFF. This sequence joins TRBV28 and TRBJ2-1; TRBD2 aligns across 7 bases. CDR3 size: 14 residues. After removal of 5 bases from V and 6 bases from J, the junction contained 7 bases not matched to a gene. Germline lookup yields CDR1 MDHEN and CDR2 SYDVKM.

V usage is TRBV4-1 and J usage is TRBJ2-7, with D unclear. The CDR3 spans 13 residues. Trimming removed 0 bases at V and 6 bases at J, with 9 bases between. Germline V gives CDR1 MGHRA, CDR2 YSYEKL. CDR3 in amino acids: CASSQDRVAEQYF. CDR3 coding DNA: TGCGCCAGCAGCCAAGATAGAGTCGCCGAGCAGTACTTC.

This clone appeared a single time. V usage is TRBV6-4 and J usage is TRBJ1-5; D uncertain. Germline lookup yields CDR1 MRHNA and CDR2 SNTAGT. This CDR3 has 15 amino acids. V lost 2 bases to trimming and J lost 6 bases, with 14 bases between them. As DNA, the CDR3 is TGTGCCAGCAGTGACCCGGAGGGCGTACCTCAGCCCCAGCATTTT. Translating gives CASSDPEGVPQPQHF.

This clone appeared a single time. The rearrangement links TRBV30 to TRBJ2-7, with TRBD2 identical over 7 bases. The trim removed 3 bases at V and 3 bases at J, leaving 11 bases unmatched. Germline CDR1 is GTSNPN and CDR2 is SVGIG (reference sequence). This CDR3 has 15 amino acids. CDR3 DNA: TGTGCCTGGAGCTGGGGGGGTCCGGCGGTCTACGAGCAGTACTTC. This codes for CAWSWGGPAVYEQYF.

J is TRBJ1-5 and V is TRBV30; D unresolved. Germline CDR1 GTSNPN, CDR2 SVGIG (reference sequence). Between the trimmed V and J ends, which lost 2 bases and 5 bases, there was a span of 13 bases. The CDR3 sequence is 14 residues long. The CDR3 nucleotides read TGTGCCTGGAGTTATGGGCAGCTGGATCAGCCCCAGCATTTT. Its protein product is CAWSYGQLDQPQHF.